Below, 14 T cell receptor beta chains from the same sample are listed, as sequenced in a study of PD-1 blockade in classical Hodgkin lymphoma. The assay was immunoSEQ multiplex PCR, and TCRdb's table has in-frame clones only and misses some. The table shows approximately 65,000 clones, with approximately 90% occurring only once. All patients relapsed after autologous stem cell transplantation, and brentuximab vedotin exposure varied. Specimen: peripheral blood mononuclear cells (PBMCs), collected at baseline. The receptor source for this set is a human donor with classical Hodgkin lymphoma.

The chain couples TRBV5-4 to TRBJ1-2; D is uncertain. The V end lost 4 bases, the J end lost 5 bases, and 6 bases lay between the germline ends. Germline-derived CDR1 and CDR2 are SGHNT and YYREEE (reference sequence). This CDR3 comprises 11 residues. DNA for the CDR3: TGTGCCAGCAGCCTCGGATATGGCTACACCTTC. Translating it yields CASSLGYGYTF.

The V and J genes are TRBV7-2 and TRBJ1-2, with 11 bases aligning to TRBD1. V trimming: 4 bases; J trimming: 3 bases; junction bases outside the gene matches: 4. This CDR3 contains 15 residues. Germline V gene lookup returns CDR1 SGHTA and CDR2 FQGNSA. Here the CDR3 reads CASSSGQGADYGYTF. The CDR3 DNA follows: TGTGCCAGCAGCTCCGGACAGGGGGCGGACTATGGCTACACCTTC.

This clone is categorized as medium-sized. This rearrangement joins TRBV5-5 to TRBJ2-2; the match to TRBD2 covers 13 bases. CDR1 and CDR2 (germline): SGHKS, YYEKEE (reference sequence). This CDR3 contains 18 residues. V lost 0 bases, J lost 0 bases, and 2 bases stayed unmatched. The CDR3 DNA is TGTGCCAGCAGCTTGGGACTAGCGGGGGGACCGAACACCGGGGAGCTGTTTTTT. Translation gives CASSLGLAGGPNTGELFF.

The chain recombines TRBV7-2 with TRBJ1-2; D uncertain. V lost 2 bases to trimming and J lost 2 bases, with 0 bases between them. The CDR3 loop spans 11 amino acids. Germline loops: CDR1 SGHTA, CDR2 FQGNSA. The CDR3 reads CASSLNYGYTF. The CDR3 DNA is TGTGCCAGCAGCTTAAACTATGGCTACACCTTC.

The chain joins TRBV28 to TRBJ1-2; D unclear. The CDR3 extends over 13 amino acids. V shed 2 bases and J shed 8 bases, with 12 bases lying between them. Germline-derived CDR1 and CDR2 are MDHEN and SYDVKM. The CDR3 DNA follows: TGTGCCAGCAGTTTAGGGAGGGATCAGGGCTACACCTTC. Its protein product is CASSLGRDQGYTF.

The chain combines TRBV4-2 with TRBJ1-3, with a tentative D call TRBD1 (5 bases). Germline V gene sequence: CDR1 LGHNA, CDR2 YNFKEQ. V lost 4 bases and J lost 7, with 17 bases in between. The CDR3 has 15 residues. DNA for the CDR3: TGTGCCAGCAGCCGATCGGGACGGAACGGTAACACCATATATTTT. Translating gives CASSRSGRNGNTIYF.

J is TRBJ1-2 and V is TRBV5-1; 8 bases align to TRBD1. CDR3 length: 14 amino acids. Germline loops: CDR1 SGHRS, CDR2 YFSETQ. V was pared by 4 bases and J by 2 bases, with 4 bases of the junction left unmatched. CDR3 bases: TGCGCCAGCAGCAAAGACAGGGGCAACTATGGCTACACCTTC. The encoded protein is CASSKDRGNYGYTF.

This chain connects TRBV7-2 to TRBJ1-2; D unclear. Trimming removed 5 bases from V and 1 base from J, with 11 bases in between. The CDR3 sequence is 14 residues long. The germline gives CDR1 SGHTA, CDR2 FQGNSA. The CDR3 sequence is CASSPYGDNYGYTF. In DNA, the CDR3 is TGTGCCAGCAGCCCCTATGGGGATAACTATGGCTACACCTTC.

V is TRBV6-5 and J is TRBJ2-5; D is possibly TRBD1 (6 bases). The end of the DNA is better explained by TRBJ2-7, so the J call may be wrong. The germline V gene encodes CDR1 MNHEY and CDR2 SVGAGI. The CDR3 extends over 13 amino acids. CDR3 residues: CASMSGVPYEQYF. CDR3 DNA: TGTGCCAGCATGTCAGGGGTACCCTACGAGCAGTACTTC.

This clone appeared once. In nucleotides, the CDR3 is TGTGCCAGCAGTTCCCTAGCGGGGGAAGAGACCCAGTACTTC. The encoded protein is CASSSLAGEETQYF. J is TRBJ2-5 and V is TRBV27, with TRBD2 matching 10 bases. The germline V gene encodes CDR1 MNHEY and CDR2 SMNVEV (reference sequence). This CDR3 contains 14 residues. V was pared by 4 bases and J by 3 bases, with 2 bases of the junction left unmatched.

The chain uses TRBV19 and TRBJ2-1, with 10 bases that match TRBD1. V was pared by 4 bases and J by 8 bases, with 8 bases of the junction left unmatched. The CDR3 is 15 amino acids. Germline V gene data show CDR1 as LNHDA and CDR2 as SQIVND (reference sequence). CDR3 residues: CASSKGQGSFHEQFF. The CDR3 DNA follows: TGTGCCAGTAGTAAGGGACAGGGGAGCTTTCATGAGCAGTTCTTC.

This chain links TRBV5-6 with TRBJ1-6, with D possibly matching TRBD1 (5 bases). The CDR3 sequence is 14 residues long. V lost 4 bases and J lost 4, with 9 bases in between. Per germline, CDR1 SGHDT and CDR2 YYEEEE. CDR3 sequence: CASSVQGYNSPLHF. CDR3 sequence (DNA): TGTGCCAGCAGCGTCCAGGGTTATAATTCACCCCTCCACTTT.

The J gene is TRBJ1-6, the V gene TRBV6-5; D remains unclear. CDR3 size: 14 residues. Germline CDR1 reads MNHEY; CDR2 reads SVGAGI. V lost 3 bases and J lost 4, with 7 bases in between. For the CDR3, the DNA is TGTGCCAGCAGTTATTGGGTATATAATTCACCCCTCCACTTT. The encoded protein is CASSYWVYNSPLHF.

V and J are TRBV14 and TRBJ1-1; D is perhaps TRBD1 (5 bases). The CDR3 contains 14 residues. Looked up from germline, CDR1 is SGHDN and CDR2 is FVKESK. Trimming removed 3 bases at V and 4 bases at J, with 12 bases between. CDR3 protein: CASSQTRDFTEAFF. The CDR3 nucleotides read TGTGCCAGCAGCCAGACAAGGGACTTCACTGAAGCTTTCTTT.